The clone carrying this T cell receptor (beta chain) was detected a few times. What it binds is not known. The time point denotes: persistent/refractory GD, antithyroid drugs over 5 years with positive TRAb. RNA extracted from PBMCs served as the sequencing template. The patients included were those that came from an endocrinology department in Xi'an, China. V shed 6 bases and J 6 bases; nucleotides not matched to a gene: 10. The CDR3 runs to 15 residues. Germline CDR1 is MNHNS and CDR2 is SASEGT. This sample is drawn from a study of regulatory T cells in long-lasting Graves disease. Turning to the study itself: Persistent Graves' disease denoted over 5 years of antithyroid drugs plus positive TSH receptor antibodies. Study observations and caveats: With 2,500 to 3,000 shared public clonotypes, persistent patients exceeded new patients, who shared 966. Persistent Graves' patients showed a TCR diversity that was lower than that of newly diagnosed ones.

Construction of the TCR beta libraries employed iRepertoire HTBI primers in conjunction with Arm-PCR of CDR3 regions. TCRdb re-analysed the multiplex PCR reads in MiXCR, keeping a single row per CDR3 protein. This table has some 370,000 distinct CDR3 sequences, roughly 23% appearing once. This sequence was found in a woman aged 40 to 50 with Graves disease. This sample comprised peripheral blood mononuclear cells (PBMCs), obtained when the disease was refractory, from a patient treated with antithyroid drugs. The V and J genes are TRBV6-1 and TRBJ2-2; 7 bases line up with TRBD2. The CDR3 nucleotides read TGTGCCAGCAGCTCAAGCGGGATCCTGGCCGGGGAGCTGTTTTTT. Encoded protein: CASSSSGILAGELFF.